These 4 T cell receptor beta chains were sequenced from one sample in a study of OX40 agonist ivuxolimab in advanced cancers. Measured with immunoSEQ multiplex PCR; TCRdb has only the in-frame clones, and not every one. Found here are fewer than 70,000 clones, approximately 90% of them singletons; the top ten hold about 0.46%. Sequences were derived from CD4+ or CD8+ T cells sorted from blood, sampled in a trial of the OX40 agonist ivuxolimab. These receptors originate from an adult with an advanced solid tumor such as melanoma, head and neck, liver or kidney cancer.

V usage is TRBV11-2 and J usage is TRBJ2-3; D not certain. V was clipped by 7 bases and J by 2 bases, with 19 bases between them. Germline V CDR1 and CDR2: SGHAT, FQNNGV. This CDR3 spans 16 amino acids. The chain's CDR3 is CASTPRKDGYTDTQYF. For the CDR3, the DNA is TGTGCCAGCACCCCCAGGAAAGACGGCTACACAGATACGCAGTATTTT.

V is TRBV5-1 and J is TRBJ1-2; tentatively, D is TRBD1 (6 bases). The V gene lost 0 bases and the J gene lost 1 base, with 13 bases spanning the gap. CDR1 SGHRS and CDR2 YFSETQ come from the germline V gene. The CDR3 totals 16 residues. This chain's CDR3 is CASSLDRVDSNYGYTF. Written as DNA, the CDR3 is TGCGCCAGCAGCTTGGACAGGGTGGACAGTAACTATGGCTACACCTTC. Supplemented by reference TRBV5-1 and TRBJ1-2, the full variable domain reads KAGVTQTPRYLIKTRGQQVTLSCSPISGHRSVSWYQQTPGQGLQFLFEYFSETQRNKGNFPGRFSGRQFSNSRSEMNVSTLELGDSALYLCASSLDRVDSNYGYTFGSGTRLTVV.

About this clone: Other DNA sequences from this sample encode an identical CDR3 as well. This rearrangement joins TRBV25-1 to TRBJ1-1, with a possible D match to TRBD1 (5 bases). The germline V gene has CDR1 MGHDK and CDR2 SYGVNS. CDR3 size: 12 residues. With 6 bases removed from V and 6 bases from J, the gap between germline ends came to 11 bases. The CDR3, as DNA: TGTGCCAGCAGGGGGGGGTGGTCTGAAGCTTTCTTT. It encodes CASRGGWSEAFF.

The chain links TRBV19 to TRBJ2-2; 9 bases line up with TRBD2. The CDR3 extends over 16 amino acids. Germline CDR1 LNHDA, CDR2 SQIVND (reference sequence). The junction had 13 bases not matched to a gene; V was cut back by 5 bases and J by 9 bases. Written as DNA, the CDR3 is TGTGCCAGTAGTCTAGTAGGACTAGCGAGCCGAAGGGAGCTGTTTTTT. This codes for CASSLVGLASRRELFF.